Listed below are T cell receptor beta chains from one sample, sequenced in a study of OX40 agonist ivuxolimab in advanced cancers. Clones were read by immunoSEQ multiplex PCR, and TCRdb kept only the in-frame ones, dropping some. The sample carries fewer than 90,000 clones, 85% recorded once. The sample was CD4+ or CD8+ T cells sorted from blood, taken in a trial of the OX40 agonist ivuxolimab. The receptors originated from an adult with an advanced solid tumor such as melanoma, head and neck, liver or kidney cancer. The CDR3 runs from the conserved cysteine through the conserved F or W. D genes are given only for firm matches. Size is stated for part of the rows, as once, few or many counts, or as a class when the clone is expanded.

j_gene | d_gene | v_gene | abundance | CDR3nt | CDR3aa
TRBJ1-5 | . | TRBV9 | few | TGTGCCAGCAGCGTAGGACCCCCTGAGCCCCAGCATTTT | CASSVGPPEPQHF
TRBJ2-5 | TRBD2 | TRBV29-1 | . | TGCAGCGTCTTGGGGGGGGGCCAAGAGACCCAGTACTTC | CSVLGGGQETQYF
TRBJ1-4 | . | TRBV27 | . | TGTGCCAGCAGTTCATATGGAGGGGGAGATGAAAAACTGTTTTTT | CASSSYGGGDEKLFF
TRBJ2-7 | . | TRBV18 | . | TGTGCCAGCTCACTACGCGACGGCTACGAGCAGTACTTC | CASSLRDGYEQYF
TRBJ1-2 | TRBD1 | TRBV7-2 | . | TGTGCCAGCAGCCCACGGACAGGGAGCGAGGTGAACACCTTC | CASSPRTGSEVNTF
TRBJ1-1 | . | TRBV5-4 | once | TGTGCCAGCAGCCCGGACGGTGGAATGAACACTGAAGCTTTCTTT | CASSPDGGMNTEAFF
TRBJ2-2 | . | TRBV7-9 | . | TGTGCCAGCAGCTTAGAGGGGATAGGCGGGGAGCTGTTTTTT | CASSLEGIGGELFF
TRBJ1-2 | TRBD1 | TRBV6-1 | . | TGTGCCAGCAGTGAAACTACAGGGGGCTATGGCTACACCTTC | CASSETTGGYGYTF
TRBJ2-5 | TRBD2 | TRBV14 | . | TGTGCCAGCACCCGGGTACAAGGACTAGCGGTGTACCAAGAGACCCAGTACTTC | CASTRVQGLAVYQETQYF
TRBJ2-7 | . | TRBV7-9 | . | TGTGCCAGCAGCCCCCCCTGGGGGTACGAGCAGTACTTC | CASSPPWGYEQYF
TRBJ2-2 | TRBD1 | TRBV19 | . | TGTGCCAGTAGACGGGACAGGGCCACCGGGGAGCTGTTTTTT | CASRRDRATGELFF
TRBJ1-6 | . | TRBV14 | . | TGTGCCAGCAGCCAAGGGACGAACCAGGGAAGGGCTTATAATTCACCCCTCCACTTT | CASSQGTNQGRAYNSPLHF
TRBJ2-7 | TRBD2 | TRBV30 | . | TGTGCCTGGAGTGCCCGGACTAGCGGGCGTACGCAGTACTTC | CAWSARTSGRTQYF
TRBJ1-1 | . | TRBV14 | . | TGTGCCAGCAGCCGCCTTCCGGGGGTTAGGGTGAACACTGAAGCTTTCTTT | CASSRLPGVRVNTEAFF
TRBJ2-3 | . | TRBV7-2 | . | TGTGCCAGCAGCTTAGGCCCGGGGAGGATGACAGATACGCAGTATTTT | CASSLGPGRMTDTQYF
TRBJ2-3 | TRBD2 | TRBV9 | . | TGTGCCAGCAGCTTCCGACTAGCGGGCACAGATACGCAGTATTTT | CASSFRLAGTDTQYF
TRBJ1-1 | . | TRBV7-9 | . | TGTGCCAGCAGCCTTAGGGGTATGGGCTCTGGGAACACTGAAGCTTTCTTT | CASSLRGMGSGNTEAFF